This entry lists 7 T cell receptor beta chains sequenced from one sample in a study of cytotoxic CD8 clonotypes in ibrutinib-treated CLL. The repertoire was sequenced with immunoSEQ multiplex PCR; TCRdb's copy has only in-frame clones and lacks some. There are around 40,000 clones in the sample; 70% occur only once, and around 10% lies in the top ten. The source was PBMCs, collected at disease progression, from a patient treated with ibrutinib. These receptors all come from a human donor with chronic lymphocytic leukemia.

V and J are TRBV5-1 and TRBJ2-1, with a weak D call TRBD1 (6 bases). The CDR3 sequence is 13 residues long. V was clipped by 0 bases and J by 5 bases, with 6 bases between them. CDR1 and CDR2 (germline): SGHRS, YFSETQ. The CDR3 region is CASSLGQDNEQFF. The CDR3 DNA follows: TGCGCCAGCAGCTTGGGACAGGACAATGAGCAGTTCTTC.

CDR3 in DNA: TGTGCCAGTAGTATTGTCGGGACAGGGCACCAAGAGACCCAGTACTTC. This translates into CASSIVGTGHQETQYF. This chain connects TRBV19 to TRBJ2-5, with 9 bases that match TRBD1. The germline V gene encodes CDR1 LNHDA and CDR2 SQIVND (reference sequence). The CDR3 spans 16 residues. The junction had 5 bases not matched to a gene; V was cut back by 3 bases and J by 0 bases.

As DNA, the CDR3 is TGTGCCAGTAACGTCCTGGGGGCCAGGAACACTGAAGCTTTCTTT. This encodes CASNVLGARNTEAFF. The chain has TRBV19 and TRBJ1-1; a possible D gene is TRBD1 (6 bases). The germline V and J ends were trimmed by 7 bases and 1 base, with 16 bases remaining between them. Germline assignment: CDR1 LNHDA and CDR2 SQIVND (reference sequence). This CDR3 has 15 amino acids.

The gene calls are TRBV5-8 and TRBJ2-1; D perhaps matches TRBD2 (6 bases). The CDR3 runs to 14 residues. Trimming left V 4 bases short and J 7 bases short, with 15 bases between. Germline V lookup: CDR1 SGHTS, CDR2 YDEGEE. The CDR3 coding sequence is TGTGCCAGCAGCATGGGGGGACTCCAAAATGAGCAGTTCTTC. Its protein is CASSMGGLQNEQFF.

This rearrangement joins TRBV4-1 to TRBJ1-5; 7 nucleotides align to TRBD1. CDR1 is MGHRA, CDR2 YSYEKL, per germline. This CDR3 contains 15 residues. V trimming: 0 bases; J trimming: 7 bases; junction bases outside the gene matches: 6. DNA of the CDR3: TGCGCCAGCAGCCAAGACGGGGACAGATTACAGCCCCAGCATTTT. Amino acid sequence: CASSQDGDRLQPQHF.

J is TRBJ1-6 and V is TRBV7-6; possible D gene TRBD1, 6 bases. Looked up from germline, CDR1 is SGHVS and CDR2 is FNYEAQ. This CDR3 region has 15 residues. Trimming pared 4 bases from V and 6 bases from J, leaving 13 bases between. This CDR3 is CASSSEQGTNSPLHF. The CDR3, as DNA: TGTGCCAGCAGCTCGGAGCAGGGGACTAATTCACCCCTCCACTTT.

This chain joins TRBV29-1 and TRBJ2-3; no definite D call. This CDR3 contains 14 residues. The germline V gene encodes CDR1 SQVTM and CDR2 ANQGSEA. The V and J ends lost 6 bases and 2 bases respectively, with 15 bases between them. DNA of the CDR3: TGCAGCGTGGAAACCGGGCTCCTCACAGATACGCAGTATTTT. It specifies CSVETGLLTDTQYF.